This T cell receptor (beta chain) was documented in a study of CD8 T cells in Susac syndrome. CD8+ and CD4+ blood T cells underwent TCR beta sequencing. Negative magnetic isolation gave CD8+ and CD4+ cells; FACS enriched CD8+ TEMRA. Random hexamers served to reverse transcribe roughly 0.45 to 1 ug RNA. Amplification of the TCR beta CDR3 was carried out by immunoSEQ multiplex PCR, which spanned a total of 54 Vbeta and 13 Jbeta segments. MiXCR, applied by TCRdb to the immunoSEQ multiplex PCR reads, yields one record per CDR3 protein. The profile shows roughly 120,000 distinct CDR3 sequences, over 90% of them singletons. V was clipped by 5 bases and J by 5 bases, with 18 bases between them. The CDR3 is made up of 15 amino acids. Germline V gene data show CDR1 as SEHNR and CDR2 as FQNEAQ (reference sequence).

The sequenced sample was CD8+ T cells from PBMCs. This TCR was recovered from a human donor with multiple sclerosis. The rearrangement uses TRBV7-9 and TRBJ1-1, with D possibly TRBD1 on 6 matching bases. DNA for the CDR3: TGTGCCAGCAGCGGAACGACAGGTCTGGATACTGAAGCTTTCTTT. It translates to CASSGTTGLDTEAFF. Supplemented by reference TRBV7-9 and TRBJ1-1, the full variable domain reads DTGVSQNPRHKITKRGQNVTFRCDPISEHNRLYWYRQTLGQGPEFLTYFQNEAQLEKSRLLSDRFSAERPKGSFSTLEIQRTEQGDSAMYLCASSGTTGLDTEAFFGQGTRLTVV.